This TCR beta chain was observed in a study of vaccination effects on CD4 cells after COVID-19. Germline CDR1 and CDR2: WSHSY and SAAADI. The germline V and J ends were trimmed by 8 bases and 7 bases, with 15 bases remaining between them. CDR3 length equals 13 residues. ViraFEST assay sequencing came after antigen-specific CD4+ T cells were expanded with viral peptide pools. After roughly 9 days in culture, the CD4+ T cells were isolated. None of these healthy vaccinees had been infected with SARS-CoV-2 before vaccination. The protocol was immunoSEQ multiplex PCR, while the TCRdb copy is restricted to in-frame clones and leaves out a portion. The table has roughly 35,000 clones, about three fifths seen once; the top ten hold more than 12%. Of note for this clone: Its antigen is as yet unknown.

This TCR came from a human donor who received a COVID-19 vaccine. V and J are TRBV10-2 and TRBJ1-5, with a weak D call TRBD1 (5 bases). The sample here was CD4+ T cells from PBMCs cultured with HCoV-OC43 spike peptides, taken before COVID-19 vaccination. The subset here: HCoV-OC43 spike overlapping peptide pool stimulation. CDR3: CASSLERGQPQHF. The CDR3 nucleotides read TGCGCCAGCTCCCTTGAACGGGGCCAGCCCCAGCATTTT.